A selection of T cell receptor beta chains follows, all from one sample in a study of T cell changes during pregnancy in multiple sclerosis. TCRdb keeps only in-frame clones here, not all; method: immunoSEQ multiplex PCR. The table lists 32,000 or so clones, roughly 89% of them singletons. Specimen: CD8+ T cells from peripheral blood mononuclear cells, collected in the first trimester of pregnancy. The receptors stem from a female donor with multiple sclerosis, enrolled in a pregnancy study. Each CDR3 is given with its conserved first and last residue.

j_call: TRBJ1-2; v_call: TRBV5-1; cdr3_aa: CASSLAGTGYYGYTF
j_call: TRBJ1-5; v_call: TRBV7-9; cdr3_aa: CASSLEGVYSNQPQHF
j_call: TRBJ2-5; v_call: TRBV6-6; cdr3_aa: CASSPPGLAGAETQYF
j_call: TRBJ2-5; v_call: TRBV7-9; cdr3_aa: CATRGTGSETQYF
j_call: TRBJ2-4; v_call: TRBV4-3; cdr3_aa: CASSQDSGSGAKNIQYF
j_call: TRBJ2-1; v_call: TRBV23-1; cdr3_aa: CASSQTTPGEKPHEQFF
j_call: TRBJ2-7; v_call: TRBV15; cdr3_aa: CATSRDQRARDEQYF
j_call: TRBJ2-1; v_call: TRBV9; cdr3_aa: CASSVELAGAYNEQFF
j_call: TRBJ2-7; v_call: TRBV5-5; cdr3_aa: CASSVGQGSYEQYF
j_call: TRBJ1-2; v_call: TRBV10-3; cdr3_aa: CAISQGHYPNGYTF
j_call: TRBJ2-1; v_call: TRBV10-1; cdr3_aa: CASRAGLAGSNEQFF
j_call: TRBJ2-3; v_call: TRBV4-1; cdr3_aa: CASSQQTSGKLDTQYF
j_call: TRBJ2-3; v_call: TRBV13; cdr3_aa: CASSSREIPTDTQYF
j_call: TRBJ2-7; v_call: TRBV27; cdr3_aa: CASSFASGSSYEQYF
j_call: TRBJ2-3; v_call: TRBV5-4; cdr3_aa: CASRARLAGGPGTDTQYF
j_call: TRBJ1-2; v_call: TRBV7-4; cdr3_aa: CASSLTQAEDGYTF
j_call: TRBJ2-1; v_call: TRBV5-1; cdr3_aa: CASSWVGSGSIFYEQFF
j_call: TRBJ1-3; v_call: TRBV9; cdr3_aa: CASSEVGGTGAGNTIYF
j_call: TRBJ1-2; v_call: TRBV2; cdr3_aa: CASSDEGTAGYGYTF
j_call: TRBJ2-5; v_call: TRBV5-6; cdr3_aa: CASSYTGLETQYF
j_call: TRBJ2-7; v_call: TRBV27; cdr3_aa: CASSPSTRGHEQYF
j_call: TRBJ2-1; v_call: TRBV27; cdr3_aa: CASSLTSGSGGGQFF
j_call: TRBJ1-2; v_call: TRBV4-1; cdr3_aa: CASSHYRGRGYTF
j_call: TRBJ1-1; v_call: TRBV18; cdr3_aa: CASSPYSGGGTEAFF
j_call: TRBJ2-1; v_call: TRBV19; cdr3_aa: CASSIEPGQGVYEQFF
j_call: TRBJ2-5; v_call: TRBV7-7; cdr3_aa: CASSLGWGRAEETQYF
j_call: TRBJ2-1; v_call: TRBV4-1; cdr3_aa: CASSQEVTMRDEQFF
j_call: TRBJ2-7; v_call: TRBV18; cdr3_aa: CASSLEGTSKYEQYF
j_call: TRBJ2-2; v_call: TRBV5-1; cdr3_aa: CASSSGQGGTGELFF
j_call: TRBJ1-4; v_call: TRBV28; cdr3_aa: CASSFASRNEKLFF
j_call: TRBJ2-7; v_call: TRBV7-9; cdr3_aa: CASSPGRGTGSYEQYF
j_call: TRBJ2-3; v_call: TRBV4-1; cdr3_aa: CASSQVTGTSGRGTQYF
j_call: TRBJ2-1; v_call: TRBV6-5; cdr3_aa: CASRVGGLSYNEQFF
j_call: TRBJ2-7; v_call: TRBV7-9; cdr3_aa: CASSGEGHNYEQYF
j_call: TRBJ2-7; v_call: TRBV29-1; cdr3_aa: CSVDGTEVYEQYF